This T cell receptor beta chain was recovered during a study of OX40 agonist ivuxolimab in advanced cancers. In germline, CDR1 is MNHNS, CDR2 SASEGT. This CDR3 region has 14 residues. V dropped 7 bases and J dropped 4 bases, with 16 bases sitting between them. Generated by immunoSEQ multiplex PCR, the TCRdb table keeps only in-frame clones and is missing some. The table has about 86,000 clones, around nine tenths seen once. The TCR comes from an adult with an advanced solid tumor such as melanoma, head and neck, liver or kidney cancer. The starting material was CD4+ or CD8+ T cells sorted from blood, obtained in a trial of the OX40 agonist ivuxolimab. The chain links TRBV6-1 to TRBJ1-1; D gene uncertain. CDR3 nucleotides: TGTGCCAGCAACGAAAATAGGCATTCCACTGAAGCTTTCTTT. Protein product: CASNENRHSTEAFF.